These T cell receptor beta chains were read from a single sample in a study of blood T cell repertoires in COVID-19. Here immunoSEQ multiplex PCR was the method, and the copy in TCRdb shows in-frame clones only, minus some. The sample has some 200,000 clones, approximately 90% seen once. The material sequenced was peripheral blood. These receptor sequences come from a man at least 80 years old with acute or convalescent COVID-19. CDR3s include the opening cysteine and the closing phenylalanine or tryptophan. A D gene is named only where the DNA matches it firmly. Size is omitted from some rows. Given values are once, few, many or a class for expanded clones.

D	V	J	size	length	CDR3	DNA
TRBD2	TRBV18	TRBJ2-1	once	18	CASSLMTPTSGEYNEQFF	TGTGCCAGCTCACTTATGACCCCGACTAGCGGGGAGTACAATGAGCAGTTCTTC
NA	TRBV21-1	TRBJ2-1	NA	14	CASSKRARRAEQFF	TGTGCCAGCAGCAAACGGGCTCGGCGGGCTGAGCAGTTCTTC
NA	TRBV15	TRBJ2-7	NA	14	CATSRGGVTYEQYF	TGTGCCACCAGCAGAGGCGGTGTGACCTACGAGCAGTACTTC
TRBD1	TRBV15	TRBJ1-2	NA	15	CATSREGTGGSGYTF	TGTGCCACCAGCAGAGAAGGCACAGGGGGCTCTGGCTACACCTTC
TRBD2	TRBV6-2/TRBV6-3	TRBJ2-1	NA	18	CASSYPSGRAVTYNEQFF	TGTGCCAGCAGTTACCCGAGCGGGAGGGCCGTCACCTACAATGAGCAGTTCTTC
NA	TRBV11-3	TRBJ1-2	NA	14	CASSLDHTDYGYTF	TGTGCCAGCAGCTTAGATCACACAGACTATGGCTACACCTTC
NA	TRBV5-1	TRBJ2-3	NA	13	CASGTPSTDTQYF	TGCGCCAGCGGGACTCCGAGCACAGATACGCAGTATTTT
NA	TRBV7-9	TRBJ1-2	once	14	CASTWGGHNYGYTF	TGTGCCAGCACCTGGGGGGGCCATAACTATGGCTACACCTTC
NA	TRBV7-9	TRBJ2-2	NA	18	CASSLDSIRVRGIGELFF	TGTGCCAGCAGCTTAGATTCCATTCGGGTCCGGGGTATCGGGGAGCTGTTTTTT
TRBD1	TRBV19	TRBJ1-1	NA	15	CASSKHTGVGTEAFF	TGTGCCAGTAGTAAACATACAGGGGTCGGCACTGAAGCTTTCTTT
NA	TRBV2	TRBJ1-2	NA	15	CASSESRGLPYGYTF	TGTGCCAGCAGTGAAAGTCGAGGACTTCCCTATGGCTACACCTTC
NA	TRBV10-3	TRBJ2-1	NA	14	CAIMEGPTDNEQFF	TGTGCCATCATGGAGGGGCCTACCGACAATGAGCAGTTCTTC
NA	TRBV11-1	TRBJ1-3	NA	15	CASTSDSFSGNTIYF	TGTGCCAGCACCTCGGACAGCTTCTCTGGAAACACCATATATTTT
TRBD2	TRBV3-1/TRBV3-2	TRBJ2-3	NA	16	CASSQFSGSGTDTQYF	TGTGCCAGCAGCCAATTTAGCGGGAGCGGCACAGATACGCAGTATTTT
NA	TRBV18	TRBJ1-1	NA	14	CASSPRGRETEAFF	TGTGCCAGCTCACCAAGGGGCCGGGAGACTGAAGCTTTCTTT
NA	TRBV5-1	TRBJ1-1	NA	14	CASSNQQRGTEAFF	TGCGCCAGCAGCAACCAGCAACGAGGGACTGAAGCTTTCTTT
TRBD1	TRBV5-1	TRBJ2-5	NA	13	CASSSGQGETQYF	TGCGCCAGCAGCTCCGGACAGGGGGAGACCCAGTACTTC
NA	TRBV27	TRBJ2-4	NA	17	CASSSPRDWQGRHIQYF	TGTGCCAGCAGTTCCCCGAGGGATTGGCAGGGGCGGCACATTCAGTACTTC
NA	TRBV4-1	TRBJ1-2	NA	14	CASSQDRGNYGYTF	TGCGCCAGCAGCCAAGATAGAGGCAACTATGGCTACACCTTC
NA	TRBV27	TRBJ1-1	NA	14	CASSLVPGRAEAFF	TGTGCCAGCAGTTTAGTTCCGGGCAGGGCTGAAGCTTTCTTT
TRBD1	TRBV29-1	TRBJ1-5	NA	14	CSVEEGQGEWPQHF	TGCAGCGTTGAAGAGGGACAGGGCGAATGGCCCCAGCATTTT
NA	TRBV6-6	TRBJ2-5	NA	14	CASSYSGGRETQYF	TGTGCCAGCAGTTACTCCGGGGGACGGGAGACCCAGTACTTC
NA	TRBV11-2	TRBJ1-1	NA	15	CASSSAVRAGTEAFF	TGTGCCAGCAGCTCAGCAGTTAGAGCAGGGACTGAAGCTTTCTTT
TRBD1	TRBV2	TRBJ1-4	NA	14	CASRVQGAGEKLFF	TGTGCCAGCAGAGTACAGGGGGCCGGAGAAAAACTGTTTTTT
NA	TRBV14	TRBJ1-2	NA	15	CASSQDPGFVYGYTF	TGTGCCAGCAGCCAAGATCCGGGATTCGTCTATGGCTACACCTTC
TRBD2	TRBV11-1	TRBJ2-3	NA	15	CASSFRGGPTDTQYF	TGTGCCAGCAGCTTCCGGGGGGGGCCCACAGATACGCAGTATTTT
NA	TRBV7-9	TRBJ2-3	NA	14	CASSFGGITDTQYF	TGTGCCAGCAGCTTTGGCGGGATAACAGATACGCAGTATTTT
TRBD1	TRBV19	TRBJ1-2	NA	14	CASREQGATYGYTF	TGTGCCAGTCGCGAACAGGGGGCGACCTATGGCTACACCTTC
TRBD1	TRBV7-2	TRBJ2-2	once	16	CASSLIQGANTGELFF	TGTGCCAGCAGCTTGATACAGGGGGCAAATACCGGGGAGCTGTTTTTT
NA	TRBV4-3	TRBJ2-3	NA	14	CASSQVPGVDTQYF	TGCGCCAGCAGCCAAGTCCCGGGAGTAGATACGCAGTATTTT
TRBD2	TRBV28	TRBJ2-7	NA	15	CASTVGLAGGYEQYF	TGTGCCAGCACCGTGGGACTAGCGGGAGGGTACGAGCAGTACTTC
NA	TRBV7-2	TRBJ2-3	NA	17	CASSLRSVGLSTDTQYF	TGTGCCAGCAGCTTAAGGTCAGTCGGACTTAGCACAGATACGCAGTATTTT
TRBD1	TRBV6-5	TRBJ2-5	NA	14	CASSYSRGQETQYF	TGTGCCAGCAGTTACTCCAGGGGGCAAGAGACCCAGTACTTC